This paragraph reports one T cell receptor beta chain. Germline CDR1 reads SEHNR; CDR2 reads FQNEAQ (reference sequence). J was trimmed by 6 bases and V by 3 bases; bases with no gene match: 19. The CDR3 runs to 18 residues. This sample stems from a study of T cells in tumors and immune-related adverse events. Sequenced by immunoSEQ multiplex PCR; TCRdb stores in-frame clones only, minus some. The repertoire consists of a few thousand clones, with around 80% occurring once and the leading ten covering roughly 20%. The TCR comes from a female donor with metastatic renal cell carcinoma. Source: skin tissue, taken from a patient treated with anti-PD-1 therapy. The rearrangement joins TRBV7-9 to TRBJ1-1; 7 bases map to TRBD1. This CDR3 reads CASSLGVVLEQGVPEAFF. DNA of the CDR3: TGTGCCAGCAGCTTGGGGGTCGTTTTAGAGCAGGGGGTCCCTGAAGCTTTCTTT.